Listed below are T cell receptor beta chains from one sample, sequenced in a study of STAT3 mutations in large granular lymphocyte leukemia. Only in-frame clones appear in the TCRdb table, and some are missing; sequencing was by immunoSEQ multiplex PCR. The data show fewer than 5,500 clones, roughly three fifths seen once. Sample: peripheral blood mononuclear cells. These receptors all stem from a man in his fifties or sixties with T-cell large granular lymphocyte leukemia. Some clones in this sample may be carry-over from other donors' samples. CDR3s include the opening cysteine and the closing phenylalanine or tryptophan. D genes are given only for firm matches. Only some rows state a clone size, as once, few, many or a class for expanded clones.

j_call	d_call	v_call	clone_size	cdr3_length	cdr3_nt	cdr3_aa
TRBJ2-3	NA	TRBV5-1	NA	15	TGCGCCAGCAGCTTGGATCCCCAGACTACAGATACGCAGTATTTT	CASSLDPQTTDTQYF
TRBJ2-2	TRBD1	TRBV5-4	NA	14	TGTGCCACCGGTCAGGGGGCTGACACCGGGGAGCTGTTTTTT	CATGQGADTGELFF
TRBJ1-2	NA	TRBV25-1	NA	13	TGTGCCAGCAGTACCAGGGGAAACTATGGCTACACCTTC	CASSTRGNYGYTF
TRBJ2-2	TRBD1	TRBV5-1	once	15	TGCGCCAGCAGCCCCGGGACAGATCGGTCCGGGGAGCTGTTTTTT	CASSPGTDRSGELFF
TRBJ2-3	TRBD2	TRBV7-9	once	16	TGTGCCAGCAGCTTAGGAAGCGGGAGCGGTAAAGATACGCAGTATTTT	CASSLGSGSGKDTQYF
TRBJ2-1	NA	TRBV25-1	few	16	TGTGCCAGCAGTGACCGGGGTCCCAGCTCCTACAATGAGCAGTTCTTC	CASSDRGPSSYNEQFF
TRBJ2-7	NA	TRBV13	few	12	TGTGCCAGCAGCATCTCCAGACGGGAGCAGTACTTC	CASSISRREQYF
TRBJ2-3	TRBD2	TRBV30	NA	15	TGTGCCTGGAGTGTCCCAGCGGGAGTCGCAGATACGCAGTATTTT	CAWSVPAGVADTQYF
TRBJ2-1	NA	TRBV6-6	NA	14	TGTGCCAGCAGTTCGGGTGGTGGGGGTGCGGAGCAGTTCTTC	CASSSGGGGAEQFF
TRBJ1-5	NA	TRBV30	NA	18	TGTGCCTGGAGTGCGTCTTTTCCGGGGCCGAGAGTACGTCAGCCCCAGCATTTT	CAWSASFPGPRVRQPQHF
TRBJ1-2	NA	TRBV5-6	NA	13	TGTGCCAGCAGTCGCCGGGACGGCCCGGGCTACACCTTC	CASSRRDGPGYTF
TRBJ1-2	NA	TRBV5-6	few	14	TGTGCCAGCAGCAAATCGAGCTATTCCTATGGCTACACCTTC	CASSKSSYSYGYTF
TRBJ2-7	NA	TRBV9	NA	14	TGTGCCAGCAGCGTAGGCGCGAGTAGCTACGAGCAGTACTTC	CASSVGASSYEQYF
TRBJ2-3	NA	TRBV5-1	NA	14	TGCGCCAGCAGCTTGGTACGCTTCACAGATACGCAGTATTTT	CASSLVRFTDTQYF
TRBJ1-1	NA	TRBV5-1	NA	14	TGCGCCAGCAGGGATGGGGTCATGAACACTGAAGCTTTCTTT	CASRDGVMNTEAFF
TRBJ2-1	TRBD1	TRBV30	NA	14	TGTGCCTGGAGTGCTGGACAGGTCAACAATGAGCAGTTCTTC	CAWSAGQVNNEQFF
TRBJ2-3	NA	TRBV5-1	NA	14	TGCGCCAGCAGCTTAGGTCCAGGCACAGATACGCAGTATTTT	CASSLGPGTDTQYF
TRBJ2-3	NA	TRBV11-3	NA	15	TGTGCCAGCAGCTTAGCGGTCGGAACCACAGATACGCAGTATTTT	CASSLAVGTTDTQYF
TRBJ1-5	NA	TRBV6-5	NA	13	TGTGCCAGCTGGGCAGGATCCAATCAGCCCCAGCATTTT	CASWAGSNQPQHF
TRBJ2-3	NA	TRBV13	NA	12	TGTGCCAGCAGCTTATCCGCAGATACGCAGTATTTT	CASSLSADTQYF
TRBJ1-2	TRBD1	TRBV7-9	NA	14	TGTGCCAGCAGCCGGGGACAGGGGATTATTGGCTACACCTTC	CASSRGQGIIGYTF
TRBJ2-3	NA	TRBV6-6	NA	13	TGTGCCAGCAGTTACTCTAGCACAGATACGCAGTATTTT	CASSYSSTDTQYF
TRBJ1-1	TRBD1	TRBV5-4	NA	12	TGTGCCAGCAGCTCAGGGGGATCTGAAGCTTTCTTT	CASSSGGSEAFF
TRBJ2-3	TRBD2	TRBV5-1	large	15	TGCGCCAGCAGCGTCTGGCTAGCGGGCACAGATACGCAGTATTTT	CASSVWLAGTDTQYF
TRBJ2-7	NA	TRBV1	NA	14	TGCACCAGCAGCCTATCCCCATTCAGGTACGAGCAGTACTTC	CTSSLSPFRYEQYF
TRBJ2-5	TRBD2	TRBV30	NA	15	TGTGCCTGGAGAAAGGTTGGACTAGCCCGGGAGACCCAGTACTTC	CAWRKVGLARETQYF
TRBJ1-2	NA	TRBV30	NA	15	TGTGCCTGGAGCCCAAGGCCAGGGATACACTATGGCTACACCTTC	CAWSPRPGIHYGYTF
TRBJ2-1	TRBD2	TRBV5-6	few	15	TGTGCCAGCAGCTCCCAGCGGGATGGCGGCAATGAGCAGTTCTTC	CASSSQRDGGNEQFF
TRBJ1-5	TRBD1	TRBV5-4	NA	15	TGTGCCAGCAGCGAGGGACAGGGGTCTAATCAGCCCCAGCATTTT	CASSEGQGSNQPQHF
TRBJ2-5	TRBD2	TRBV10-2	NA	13	TGCGCCAGCACGGACGGGAGGGGAGAGACCCAGTACTTC	CASTDGRGETQYF
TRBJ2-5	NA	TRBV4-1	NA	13	TGCGCCAGCAGCCAAGTTAACCAAGAGACCCAGTACTTC	CASSQVNQETQYF
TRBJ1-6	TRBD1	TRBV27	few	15	TGTGCCAGCAGTTGGGTAGGGACAGGGAGCTCACCCCTCCACTTT	CASSWVGTGSSPLHF
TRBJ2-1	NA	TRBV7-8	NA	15	TGTGCCAGCAGCACAGGACGCGGCGCTGGTAATGAGCAGTTCTTC	CASSTGRGAGNEQFF